This T cell receptor (beta chain) was captured in a study of long-term antiretroviral therapy in people with HIV. Background on the study: Of all samples, the earliest predate the 2015 immediate-ART recommendation by about a decade.

This was the immunoSEQ v3.0 assay at survey level. The repertoire was sequenced with immunoSEQ multiplex PCR; TCRdb's copy has only in-frame clones and lacks some. The sample lists approximately 3,300 clones, 70% to 90% occurring once. Trimming at V came to 6 bases and at J to 6 bases, leaving 9 bases not matched to a gene. Germline V gene data show CDR1 as SNHLY and CDR2 as FYNNEI. The CDR3 runs to 15 residues. This TCR came from a woman aged 50 to 65 with HIV. This specimen was unsorted PBMCs, taken 0.3 years after starting antiretroviral therapy. The chain couples TRBV2 to TRBJ1-5; 9 nucleotides match TRBD1. Written as DNA, the CDR3 is TGTGCCAGCAGGGAGACAGGGGGAAAGGGTCAGCCCCAGCATTTT. Its translation is CASRETGGKGQPQHF.